The 8 T cell receptor beta chains listed next were all sequenced from one sample in a study of blood T cell repertoires in COVID-19. Measured with immunoSEQ multiplex PCR; TCRdb has only the in-frame clones, and not every one. In the table there are 300,000 to 350,000 clones, 80% to 90% of which are singletons. The sample comprised PBMCs or T cells enriched from blood (not recorded which). The receptor source for this set is a man aged 25 to 45 who had recovered from COVID-19.

The rearrangement joins TRBV18 to TRBJ1-2, with D unresolved. CDR1 is KGHSH and CDR2 is LQKENI in the germline V gene. The CDR3 is 15 amino acids. V shed 2 bases and J shed 1 base, with 11 bases lying between them. CDR3 DNA sequence: TGTGCCAGCTCACCAGGGCCAGAAAATAACTATGGCTACACCTTC. Translated, it gives CASSPGPENNYGYTF.

The chain joins TRBV12-3 or TRBV12-4 to TRBJ1-5, with D unresolved. V was shortened by 8 bases and J by 5 bases, with 10 bases between the two germline ends. The CDR3 is 12 residues long. CDR3 nucleotides: TGTGCCAGCGGTCGCCCGGATCAGCCCCAGCATTTT. Its translation is CASGRPDQPQHF.

This sequence joins TRBV11-2 and TRBJ2-3; 9 bases align to TRBD2. This CDR3 contains 16 residues. Germline lookup yields CDR1 SGHAT and CDR2 FQNNGV. V gave up 2 bases and J gave up 0 bases; unmatched junction bases: 3. CDR3 nucleotide sequence: TGTGCCAGCAGCTTACTGCGGGGGGGGAGCACAGATACGCAGTATTTT. Translated: CASSLLRGGSTDTQYF.

The J gene is TRBJ2-1, the V gene TRBV10-3; no firm D call. This CDR3 is built from 12 residues. Germline assignment: CDR1 ENHRY and CDR2 SYGVKD. Trimming stripped 6 bases from V and 5 bases from J, with 8 bases between. The chain's CDR3 is CAIRGLDNEQFF. CDR3 DNA sequence: TGTGCCATCAGGGGCTTGGACAATGAGCAGTTCTTC.

This chain joins TRBV19 and TRBJ2-2, with 8 positions matching TRBD2. V was clipped by 5 bases and J by 6 bases; unmatched bases: 5. This CDR3 is 14 amino acids long. Germline CDR1 LNHDA, CDR2 SQIVND (reference sequence). CDR3 nucleotides: TGTGCCAGTAGTTCCCAGCGGGGGCCCGGGGAGCTGTTTTTT. Its protein product is CASSSQRGPGELFF.

In this sample, this clone turned up once. This chain connects TRBV12-3 or TRBV12-4 to TRBJ1-5; D uncertain. The CDR3 sequence is 13 residues long. Trimming took off 6 bases at V and 6 bases at J, with 12 bases between the two ends. CDR3 in DNA: TGTGCCAGCAGACTCACTGAAGTTCAGCCCCAGCATTTT. Translated, it gives CASRLTEVQPQHF.

A single count supports this clone. This chain links TRBV5-1 with TRBJ2-7; D perhaps matches TRBD1 (7 bases). The CDR3 has 15 amino acids. CDR1 SGHRS and CDR2 YFSETQ come from the germline V gene. The V and J ends lost 7 bases and 1 base respectively, with 18 bases between them. The chain's CDR3 is CASCQGGLLSYEQYF. CDR3 in DNA: TGCGCCAGCTGTCAGGGGGGCCTACTTTCCTACGAGCAGTACTTC.

The chain couples TRBV30 to TRBJ1-2, with 7 bases that match TRBD1. The V gene end was trimmed by 5 bases and the J gene end by 6 bases; junction bases not matched to a gene: 9. CDR3 size: 13 residues. Germline V CDR1 and CDR2: GTSNPN, SVGIG (reference sequence). CDR3: CAWAGDRLHGYTF. CDR3 sequence (DNA): TGTGCCTGGGCCGGGGACAGATTACATGGCTACACCTTC.